This TCR beta chain was sequenced during a study of naive and memory T cell subsets. The study, taken as a whole, reports: Especially in CD8 cells, naive repertoires contained a few larger clonotypes, possibly CD45RA-re-expressing memory cells.

Both TRBC1 and TRBC2 were covered by a beta constant-region primer of two equimolar oligonucleotides. The ligated cDNA underwent four PCR rounds using SP2 and nested alpha and beta constant-region primers. Using its own MiXCR run on the UMI-ligation and nested PCR reads, TCRdb lists one record per CDR3 protein. Of around 140,000 distinct CDR3 sequences detected, 22% appear once; the ten largest clones hold about 0.11%. The V and J ends lost 7 bases and 6 bases, in that order; junction bases with no gene match: 7. Germline assignment: CDR1 MDHEN and CDR2 SYDVKM. CDR3 length: 14 residues. As regards this clonotype: Its antigen is not identified.

The chain carries TRBV28 and TRBJ2-7; 12 nucleotides agree with TRBD2. The specimen sequenced was naive CD4+ T cells from blood. The receptor comes from a human donor in good health. The CDR3 spells CASTNLAGGPEQYF. CDR3 bases: TGTGCCAGCACCAATCTAGCGGGAGGGCCCGAGCAGTACTTC.